Listed below are T cell receptor beta chains from one sample, sequenced in a study of breast tumors, draining lymph nodes, adjacent tissues. TCRdb reanalysed the multiplex PCR reads using MiXCR and keeps one entry per CDR3 protein. The table lists some 170,000 distinct CDR3 sequences, around 35% of them singletons. Specimen: axillary lymph node tissue. The receptors come from a female donor with breast cancer. Some clones in this sample may be carry-over from other donors' samples. Both conserved end residues are part of each CDR3. D genes are given only for firm matches. A clone size is listed for some rows: how often the clone was seen (once, few, many), or a class if it is expanded.

>.|many|TRBV7-8|TRBJ1-2
CASSLATEEARDGYTF
TGTGCCAGCAGCTTAGCGACCGAGGAGGCTCGGGATGGCTACACCTTC
>TRBD1|.|TRBV19|TRBJ2-7
CAHTTGTGPDEQYF
TGTGCCCACACCACCGGGACAGGGCCGGACGAGCAGTACTTC
>TRBD1|many|TRBV6-6|TRBJ1-3
CASSFTQGAYLSFSGNTIYF
TGTGCCAGCAGTTTTACACAGGGGGCTTATCTTTCTTTCTCTGGAAACACCATATATTTT
>TRBD2|.|TRBV20-1|TRBJ2-3
CSLAGGPPDTQYF
TGCAGTTTAGCGGGGGGGCCGCCAGATACGCAGTATTTT
>TRBD1|.|TRBV6-6|TRBJ1-2
CASRELTGNYGYTF
TGTGCCAGCAGGGAACTGACAGGGAACTATGGCTACACCTTC
>.|many|TRBV10-1|TRBJ1-4
CASSTTGTTNEKLFF
TGCGCCAGCAGTACCACAGGGACTACTAATGAAAAACTGTTTTTT
>.|.|TRBV28|TRBJ2-1
CASSPFGTGPRSEQFF
TGTGCCAGCAGTCCCTTCGGTACAGGTCCCAGGTCTGAGCAGTTCTTC
>.|.|TRBV7-8|TRBJ1-2
CASSPKGGYYGHTF
TGTGCCAGCAGTCCCAAGGGGGGCTACTATGGCCACACCTTC
>.|many|TRBV24-1|TRBJ2-1
CATSENRQQTYNEQFF
TGTGCCACCAGTGAAAACCGACAGCAGACCTACAATGAGCAGTTCTTC
>.|many|TRBV6-1|TRBJ1-6
CASSEVRSGNSPLHF
TGTGCCAGCAGTGAAGTTCGCTCGGGAAATTCACCCCTCCACTTT
>.|many|TRBV6-6|TRBJ1-2
CASSIKASYGYTF
TGTGCCAGCAGTATAAAGGCCTCCTATGGCTACACCTTC
>TRBD1|.|TRBV7-8|TRBJ1-1
CASQAGGVNTEAFF
TGTGCCAGCCAGGCAGGGGGGGTGAACACTGAAGCTTTCTTT
>.|many|TRBV4-1|TRBJ2-5
CASSQGSRVSETQYF
TGCGCCAGCAGCCAAGGGTCCAGGGTGAGTGAGACCCAGTACTTC
>.|many|TRBV7-9|TRBJ1-2
CASSLGHPANYGYTF
TGTGCCAGCAGCCTAGGACATCCAGCTAACTATGGCTACACCTTC
>.|many|TRBV20-1|TRBJ2-7
CSAVGSSYEQYF
TGCAGTGCTGTCGGTAGCTCCTACGAGCAGTACTTC
>.|.|TRBV6-4|TRBJ1-1
CASSDEARLNTEAFF
TGTGCCAGCAGTGACGAGGCCAGACTGAACACTGAAGCTTTCTTT
>TRBD2|many|TRBV7-7|TRBJ2-5
CASSPGLAVPETQYF
TGTGCTAGCAGCCCGGGCCTAGCGGTCCCAGAGACCCAGTACTTC
>.|many|TRBV5-1|TRBJ2-3
CASSLVSAGAGTDTQYF
TGCGCCAGCAGCTTGGTGTCGGCGGGGGCGGGCACAGATACGCAGTATTTT
>TRBD1|many|TRBV7-2|TRBJ2-5
CASSLATGGNRETQYF
TGTGCCAGCAGCTTAGCGACAGGGGGGAATAGGGAGACCCAGTACTTC
>.|many|TRBV19|TRBJ2-3
CASSQADTQYF
TGTGCCAGTAGCCAGGCAGATACGCAGTATTTT
>TRBD1|.|TRBV15|TRBJ1-4
CATSAGGFITEKLFF
TGTGCCACCAGCGCAGGGGGCTTTATTACTGAAAAACTGTTTTTT
>.|many|TRBV5-1|TRBJ1-4
CASSSGPGRLNEKLFF
TGCGCCAGCAGCTCGGGACCGGGCCGATTAAATGAAAAACTGTTTTTT
>.|many|TRBV7-2|TRBJ2-1
CASSLELATTYEQFF
TGTGCCAGCAGCTTAGAGTTGGCGACAACCTACGAGCAGTTCTTC
>TRBD2|many|TRBV7-9|TRBJ2-2
CASSAGLAEGGELFF
TGTGCCAGCAGCGCGGGACTAGCGGAGGGGGGGGAGCTGTTTTTT
>TRBD2|many|TRBV6-1|TRBJ2-2
CASSGRLAGGDLTGELFF
TGTGCCAGCAGTGGTAGACTAGCGGGAGGTGATCTCACCGGGGAGCTGTTTTTT
>.|few|TRBV27|TRBJ2-2
CASSDPGAGELFF
TGTGCCAGCAGCGACCCGGGTGCCGGGGAGCTGTTTTTT
>.|many|TRBV4-1|TRBJ1-2
CASSHSAYGYTF
TGCGCCAGCAGCCATTCAGCCTATGGCTACACCTTC
>TRBD1|.|TRBV19|TRBJ1-6
CASSIMGQGVSPLHF
TGTGCCAGTAGTATCATGGGACAGGGGGTCTCACCCCTCCACTTT
>TRBD1|many|TRBV5-1|TRBJ2-7
CASSLGPGTDYEQYF
TGCGCCAGCAGCCTGGGACCCGGGACAGACTACGAGCAGTACTTC
>TRBD2|many|TRBV7-8|TRBJ2-1
CASGGRSGRSSYNEQFF
TGTGCCAGCGGGGGACGAAGCGGGAGGAGCTCCTACAATGAGCAGTTCTTC
>.|.|TRBV7-9|TRBJ2-1
CASSHGGKIDNEQLF
TGTGCCAGCAGCCACGGGGGCAAAATTGACAACGAGCAGCTCTTC
>TRBD1|many|TRBV19|TRBJ2-1
CASSSRTGGKIYNEQFF
TGTGCCAGTAGTTCTCGGACAGGGGGCAAAATATACAATGAGCAGTTCTTC